Shown below are 3 T cell receptor beta chains from a single sample sequenced in a study of naive and memory T cell subsets. Study-level points and caveats: Naive repertoires, especially CD8, held a few larger clonotypes, possibly memory cells re-expressing CD45RA.

An equimolar mix of two oligonucleotides served as the beta constant-region primer for TRBC1 and TRBC2. Four rounds of PCR amplified the ligated cDNA using nested alpha and beta constant-region primers plus SP2. MiXCR, run by TCRdb on the UMI-ligation and nested PCR reads, gives a single entry per CDR3 protein. The table lists roughly 92,000 distinct CDR3 sequences, around 11% of them singletons, with approximately 0.14% in the top ten. Their cognate antigens are unknown. Sample: naive CD4+ T cells from blood. Every receptor here comes from a human donor in good health.

This clonotype was picked up a small number of times. The chain employs TRBV12-3 or TRBV12-4 and TRBJ2-7; D unresolved. This CDR3 contains 13 residues. V lost 8 bases to trimming and J lost 4 bases, with 15 bases between them. The CDR3 DNA follows: TGTGCCAGCGCCCAATCAGGCATATACGAGCAGTACTTC. Protein sequence: CASAQSGIYEQYF.

With regard to this clonotype: At one end the junction does not follow the germline gene, possibly because of a read error. This rearrangement joins TRBV14 to TRBJ2-5, with D maybe TRBD2 (6 bases). The CDR3 runs to 14 residues. The germline V gene has CDR1 SGHDN and CDR2 FVKESK. CDR3 DNA sequence: TGTGCCGGCAGCCAGACTCTGGGGGGAGTGACCCAGTACTTC. The encoded protein is CAGSQTLGGVTQYF.

This clonotype was detected a few times. This chain connects TRBV5-1 to TRBJ1-1; D is unclear. In germline, CDR1 is SGHRS, CDR2 YFSETQ. The CDR3 length is 13 residues. Between the trimmed V and J ends, which lost 4 bases and 4 bases, there was a span of 11 bases. In DNA form, the CDR3 reads TGCGCCAGCAGCATGGAGTGGTTCACTGAAGCTTTCTTT. Encoded protein: CASSMEWFTEAFF.